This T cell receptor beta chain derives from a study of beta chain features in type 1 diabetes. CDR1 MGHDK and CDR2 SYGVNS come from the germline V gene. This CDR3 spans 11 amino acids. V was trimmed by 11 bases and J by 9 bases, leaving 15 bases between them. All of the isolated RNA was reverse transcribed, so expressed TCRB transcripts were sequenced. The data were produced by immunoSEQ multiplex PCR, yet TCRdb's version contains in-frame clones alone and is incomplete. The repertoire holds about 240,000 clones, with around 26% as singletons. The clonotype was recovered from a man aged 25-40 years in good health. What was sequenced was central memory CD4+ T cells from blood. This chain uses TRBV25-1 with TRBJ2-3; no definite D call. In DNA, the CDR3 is TGTGCCGCAGGCGTTGTGTCAACGCAGTATTTT. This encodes CAAGVVSTQYF.